This is a list of T cell receptor beta chains from one sample in a study of T cell repertoires in cytomegalovirus infection. TCRdb reanalysed the reads using MiXCR and keeps one entry per CDR3 protein. Here the sample spans around 490,000 distinct CDR3 sequences, roughly 29% being singletons. Sequenced: PBMCs. The receptor source for this set is a human donor in good health (CMV status not recorded). Some clones in this sample may be carry-over from other donors' samples. Each CDR3 is given with its conserved first and last residue. D genes are given only for firm matches. Clone size, where shown, is once, few, many, or a class for clones that have expanded.

d_call,clone_size,j_call,v_call,cdr3_aa,cdr3_nt
NA,NA,TRBJ2-7,TRBV28,CASSFSGRGQYF,TGTGCCAGCAGTTTTTCAGGCAGGGGGCAGTACTTC
NA,NA,TRBJ2-7,TRBV20-1,CSTAGYSSFHEQYF,TGCTCAACCGCCGGGTACTCTTCCTTCCACGAGCAGTACTTC
TRBD1,few,TRBJ1-2,TRBV6-1,CASGLTGNYGYTF,TGTGCCAGCGGGTTGACAGGGAATTATGGCTACACCTTC
NA,NA,TRBJ1-4,TRBV10-3,CAISESPGGNEKLFF,TGTGCCATCAGTGAGTCGCCCGGGGGTAATGAAAAACTGTTTTTT
TRBD2,few,TRBJ2-2,TRBV30,CAWRTSGINTGELFF,TGTGCCTGGAGGACTAGCGGGATTAACACCGGGGAGCTGTTTTTT
NA,many,TRBJ1-5,TRBV7-2,CASSLAHSANQPQHF,TGTGCCAGCAGCTTAGCGCACAGCGCCAATCAGCCCCAGCATTTT
NA,NA,TRBJ2-3,TRBV20-1,CSAGIGRAGDTQYF,TGCAGTGCTGGGATCGGGAGAGCTGGAGATACGCAGTATTTT
NA,NA,TRBJ1-3,TRBV19,CASSIDRQALNTIYF,TGTGCCAGTAGTATAGATCGACAGGCGTTAAACACCATATATTTT
TRBD2,NA,TRBJ2-1,TRBV24-1,CATSDTLADDNEQFF,TGTGCCACCAGTGATACGCTAGCGGATGACAATGAGCAGTTCTTC
NA,NA,TRBJ2-7,TRBV28,CASSSPQGPEQYF,TGTGCCAGCAGTTCCCCTCAGGGACCCGAGCAGTACTTC
NA,many,TRBJ2-7,TRBV7-2,CASSPGGSRSYEQYF,TGTGCCAGCAGCCCCGGGGGTAGCCGGAGTTACGAGCAGTACTTC
NA,many,TRBJ1-2,TRBV28,CASSLRNYGYTF,TGTGCCAGCAGCTTGCGGAACTATGGCTACACCTTC
NA,NA,TRBJ2-1,TRBV25-1,CASSDLIYNEQFF,TGTGCCAGCAGTGACCTCATATACAATGAGCAGTTCTTC
NA,many,TRBJ1-1,TRBV7-6,CASSPAPPGTGSGTEAFF,TGTGCCAGCAGCCCAGCACCCCCCGGAACAGGGTCGGGCACTGAAGCTTTCTTT
TRBD2,NA,TRBJ2-5,TRBV12-3/TRBV12-4,CASRHTSGRGEETQYF,TGTGCCAGCAGGCACACTAGCGGGAGGGGTGAAGAGACCCAGTACTTC
TRBD1,NA,TRBJ1-5,TRBV14,CASSQRGQSSNQPQHF,TGTGCCAGCAGCCAGAGGGGACAGAGTAGCAATCAGCCCCAGCATTTT
NA,few,TRBJ2-5,TRBV5-8,CASSLYPLEEETQYF,TGTGCCAGCAGCTTGTACCCACTAGAGGAAGAGACCCAGTACTTC
NA,NA,TRBJ2-3,TRBV28,CASRLTDTQYF,TGTGCCAGCAGACTCACAGATACGCAGTATTTT
NA,few,TRBJ1-1,TRBV15,CATSRETSLGPEAFF,TGTGCCACCAGCAGAGAAACCTCCTTGGGCCCTGAAGCTTTCTTT
TRBD1,NA,TRBJ2-3,TRBV27,CATQRQGGTDTQYF,TGTGCCACTCAGAGACAGGGGGGGACAGATACGCAGTATTTT
NA,few,TRBJ1-5,TRBV7-8,CASSLAEANQPQHF,TGTGCCAGCAGCTTAGCGGAGGCCAATCAGCCCCAGCATTTT
NA,NA,TRBJ1-5,TRBV19,CASSIRGSNQPQHF,TGTGCCAGTAGTATAAGGGGAAGCAATCAGCCCCAGCATTTT
NA,NA,TRBJ2-7,TRBV12-3/TRBV12-4,CASGPPYEQYF,TGTGCCAGCGGGCCCCCCTACGAGCAGTACTTC
TRBD2,NA,TRBJ2-1,TRBV9,CASSVWIAGGQEQFF,TGTGCCAGCAGCGTGTGGATAGCGGGAGGTCAGGAGCAGTTCTTC
TRBD1,few,TRBJ2-1,TRBV4-2,CASSQADRGSYNEQFF,TGTGCCAGCAGCCAAGCCGACAGGGGCTCCTACAATGAGCAGTTCTTC
TRBD1,NA,TRBJ2-3,TRBV12-3/TRBV12-4,CASRLGQGSGDTQYF,TGTGCCAGCAGGCTAGGACAGGGGTCTGGAGATACGCAGTATTTT
TRBD1,NA,TRBJ2-7,TRBV20-1,CSAPRTGLDEQYF,TGCAGTGCTCCCCGGACAGGACTCGACGAGCAGTACTTC
NA,few,TRBJ2-2,TRBV11-2,CASSPLASTGELFF,TGTGCCAGCAGTCCCCTAGCGAGCACCGGGGAGCTGTTTTTT
NA,NA,TRBJ1-1,TRBV11-3,CASSLFHEGINTEAFF,TGTGCCAGCAGCTTGTTCCATGAGGGGATAAACACTGAAGCTTTCTTT
NA,NA,TRBJ2-2,TRBV5-1,CASSLAPSELFF,TGCGCCAGCAGCTTGGCCCCCTCGGAGCTGTTTTTT
TRBD2,NA,TRBJ2-7,TRBV27,CASSAPAGREGYEQYF,TGTGCCAGCAGTGCCCCGGCGGGACGGGAGGGCTACGAGCAGTACTTC
NA,many,TRBJ2-5,TRBV7-2,CASSLVLQETQYF,TGTGCCAGCAGCTTGGTTCTACAAGAGACCCAGTACTTC
NA,NA,TRBJ2-7,TRBV7-2,CASSLVSSSPQYF,TGTGCCAGCAGCTTAGTATCGTCTAGCCCCCAGTACTTC
NA,NA,TRBJ2-3,TRBV27,CASSLGPWDTQYF,TGTGCCAGCAGTTTGGGGCCCTGGGATACGCAGTATTTT
NA,few,TRBJ1-2,TRBV29-1,CSVEPAGRGGYTF,TGCAGCGTTGAACCAGCGGGGAGGGGTGGCTACACCTTC
TRBD1,NA,TRBJ2-1,TRBV5-1,CASREDRGRLGEQFF,TGCGCCAGCAGGGAGGACAGGGGGCGTCTTGGTGAGCAGTTCTTC
TRBD2,NA,TRBJ2-1,TRBV11-2,CASSLVHGGSGYNEQFF,TGTGCCAGCAGCTTAGTACACGGCGGGAGTGGGTACAATGAGCAGTTCTTC
TRBD1,many,TRBJ1-2,TRBV7-2,CASRPDRGGGYTF,TGTGCCAGCAGACCGGACAGGGGAGGTGGCTACACCTTC
TRBD2,many,TRBJ2-1,TRBV7-2,CASSLPGGDDEQFF,TGTGCCAGCAGCTTACCCGGGGGGGATGATGAGCAGTTCTTC
TRBD2,NA,TRBJ2-3,TRBV20-1,CSARKAGEGSDTQYF,TGCAGCGCCCGGAAAGCGGGAGAGGGATCAGATACGCAGTATTTT
TRBD2,NA,TRBJ2-1,TRBV27,CASSLRASAGGGEQFF,TGTGCCAGCAGTTTACGGGCTAGTGCGGGAGGTGGTGAGCAGTTCTTC
TRBD2,many,TRBJ2-7,TRBV7-2,CASSSGTSVYEQYF,TGTGCCAGCAGCTCCGGGACTAGCGTTTACGAGCAGTACTTC
NA,many,TRBJ2-3,TRBV7-8,CASSSNTGYRRHTDTQYF,TGTGCCAGCAGCTCAAACACTGGGTACAGGCGACACACAGATACGCAGTATTTT
NA,NA,TRBJ1-1,TRBV27,CASRRSQGMWERNTEAFF,TGTGCCAGCAGGCGGTCCCAGGGGATGTGGGAACGGAACACTGAAGCTTTCTTT
NA,NA,TRBJ1-1,TRBV19,CASSFRHRVGTEAFF,TGTGCCAGTAGTTTTCGACACAGGGTGGGCACTGAAGCTTTCTTT
NA,few,TRBJ1-5,TRBV25-1,CASSGAGYNQPQHF,TGTGCCAGCAGTGGAGCCGGGTATAACCAGCCCCAGCATTTT
NA,many,TRBJ1-1,TRBV11-3,CASSGGDTEAFF,TGTGCCAGCAGCGGGGGGGACACTGAAGCTTTCTTT
NA,NA,TRBJ2-6,TRBV7-6,CASSLQGHILSGANVLTF,TGTGCCAGCAGCTTACAGGGTCACATCCTCTCTGGGGCCAACGTCCTGACTTTC
TRBD2,NA,TRBJ2-1,TRBV5-1,CASSFHSTSPLDEQFF,TGCGCCAGCAGCTTCCACTCGACTAGCCCTCTCGATGAGCAGTTCTTC
TRBD2,NA,TRBJ2-1,TRBV6-2/TRBV6-3,CASTIWGGSYNEQFF,TGTGCCAGCACAATTTGGGGGGGCTCCTACAATGAGCAGTTCTTC
TRBD2,few,TRBJ2-1,TRBV7-9,CASSYPRLAASKFF,TGTGCCAGCAGCTACCCGCGTCTAGCGGCCTCCAAGTTCTTC
TRBD2,NA,TRBJ2-1,TRBV7-2,CASSWRVTTSYEQFF,TGTGCCAGCAGCTGGAGAGTGACGACTAGCTATGAGCAGTTCTTC
TRBD1,many,TRBJ1-1,TRBV7-9,CASSGRGDREFDEAFF,TGTGCCAGCAGCGGCCGGGGAGACAGGGAATTTGATGAAGCTTTCTTT
TRBD1,many,TRBJ1-2,TRBV7-2,CASSGGQGLGGYTF,TGTGCCAGCAGCGGAGGACAGGGATTGGGTGGCTACACCTTC